A selection of T cell receptor beta chains follows, all from one sample in a study of beta chain features in type 1 diabetes. Clones were sequenced by immunoSEQ multiplex PCR, and TCRdb holds only the in-frame ones, with some missing. The sample has some 500,000 clones, approximately 10% seen once. The specimen sequenced was naive CD4+ T cells from blood. These receptors were taken from a woman aged 18-30 years in good health. The CDR3 runs from the conserved cysteine through the conserved F or W. A D gene is named only where the DNA matches it firmly. Clone size is given for some rows only: seen once, a few or many times, or a class if the clone is expanded.

V	size	D	J	DNA	CDR3
TRBV29-1	NA	NA	TRBJ2-5	TGCAGCGCCCATGCGACAGAGAGGACCCAGTACTTC	CSAHATERTQYF
TRBV14	many	NA	TRBJ2-6	TGTGCCAGCAGCCCTGGGGCCAACGTCCTGACTTTC	CASSPGANVLTF
TRBV6-1	NA	NA	TRBJ2-7	TGTGCCAGCAGTGAGGCCGGGACGGCTTCCTACGAGCAGTACTTC	CASSEAGTASYEQYF
TRBV28	NA	NA	TRBJ2-6	TGTGCCAGCAGTTCGGGGCTCTCTGGGGCCAACGTCCTGACTTTC	CASSSGLSGANVLTF
TRBV10-3	few	NA	TRBJ2-7	TGTGCCATCAGTGAGTCTCGGATGTCCTACGAGCAGTACTTC	CAISESRMSYEQYF
TRBV30	many	NA	TRBJ2-3	TGTGCCTGGAGAGTCTTGGTGGGAGTACCCACAGATACGCAGTATTTT	CAWRVLVGVPTDTQYF
TRBV30	few	TRBD1	TRBJ2-7	TGTGGCTGGAGTGTACAGGGGGACTACGAGCAGTACTTC	CGWSVQGDYEQYF
TRBV6-5	few	NA	TRBJ2-2	TGTGCCAGCAAGATTGCGAACACCGGGGAGCTGTTTTTT	CASKIANTGELFF
TRBV28	many	TRBD1	TRBJ2-4	TGTGCCAGCAGTTCCCCAGACAGGGCAAACATTCAGTACTTC	CASSSPDRANIQYF
TRBV15	NA	TRBD1	TRBJ1-5	TGTGCCACCAGCAGCCCCAGGGGACAGAGCAATCAGCCCCAGCATTTT	CATSSPRGQSNQPQHF
TRBV7-2	few	TRBD2	TRBJ2-3	TGTGCCAGCAGCTATAGCGGGAGGGGGCGCACAGATACGCAGTATTTT	CASSYSGRGRTDTQYF
TRBV2	few	NA	TRBJ2-7	TGTGCCAGCAGTAAAAGTCCCCCCCTCTACGAGCAGTACTTC	CASSKSPPLYEQYF